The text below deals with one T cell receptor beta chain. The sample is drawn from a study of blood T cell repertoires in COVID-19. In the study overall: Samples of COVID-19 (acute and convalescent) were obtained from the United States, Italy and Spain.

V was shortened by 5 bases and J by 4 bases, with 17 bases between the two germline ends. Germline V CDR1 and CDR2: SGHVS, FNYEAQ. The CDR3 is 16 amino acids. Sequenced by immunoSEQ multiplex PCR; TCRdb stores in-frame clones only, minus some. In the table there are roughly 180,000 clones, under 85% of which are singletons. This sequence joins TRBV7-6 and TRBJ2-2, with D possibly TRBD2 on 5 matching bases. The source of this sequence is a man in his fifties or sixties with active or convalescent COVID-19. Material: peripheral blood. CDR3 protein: CASSAHLRVLTGELFF. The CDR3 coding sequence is TGTGCCAGCAGCGCTCACTTGCGGGTTCTCACCGGGGAGCTGTTTTTT.